This TCR beta chain was retrieved from a study of metastatic and nonmetastatic thyroid tumors (dated by TCRdb to between 2020 and 2021). Some background on the complete study: Repertoires from peripheral blood and from tumor or nodule tissue samples of malignant and benign thyroid patients were compared. Broad study findings and their caveats: TCR beta diversity was reported as significantly higher in malignant tumors than in benign nodules, in both blood and tumor samples.

At least ten counts were recorded for this clone. The specificity of this receptor is unknown. No much larger clonotype is one base removed from it; base qualities were not supplied. No patient had received any treatment before thyroid surgery. Patient clinical samples collected from about 2012 to 2018 were retrospectively analysed using T-cell receptor beta sequencing. In the germline V gene, CDR1 corresponds to SGHTA and CDR2 to FQGTGA. The CDR3 spans 13 residues, from the cysteine through the phenylalanine. Only the CDR3 region is kept as DNA, spanning 39 bases read in frame from base 1. Trimmed from V: 5 bases; trimmed from J: 14 bases; junction bases lacking a gene match: 8. The library was produced with PCR. For sequencing, an Illumina HiSeq 4000 was employed. The TCR beta-chain CDR3 region of each patient was profiled by high-throughput sequencing. On the authors' methods: The researchers built a classifier to tell apart papillary thyroid cancer patients with distant metastasis, based on CDR3 differences among clinicopathological groups. To measure repertoire diversity the researchers used the Shannon index, while the Morisita-Horn index served to gauge how similar the tumor and blood repertoires were. TCRdb handled the public reads itself, with Q25 trimming in fastp and clone calling in MiXCR, and kept productive beta chains. TCRdb assigned the V and J calls; the authors' analysis was not used. The sample includes over 10,000 clones, with 26% observed a single time. The ten largest clones capture 18% of the sample.

Recombination linked TRBV7-3 to TRBJ1-4, with 10 bases aligning to TRBD1. This sequence was found in a female donor with papillary thyroid cancer or a benign thyroid nodule (not recorded which). Some clones in this sample may be carry-over from other donors' samples. The sample taken for sequencing was tumor tissue. The CDR3 loop reads CASSTGQGGNLFF. The nucleotide sequence reads as follows: TGTGCCAGCAGCACTGGACAGGGGGGGAACCTGTTTTTT.